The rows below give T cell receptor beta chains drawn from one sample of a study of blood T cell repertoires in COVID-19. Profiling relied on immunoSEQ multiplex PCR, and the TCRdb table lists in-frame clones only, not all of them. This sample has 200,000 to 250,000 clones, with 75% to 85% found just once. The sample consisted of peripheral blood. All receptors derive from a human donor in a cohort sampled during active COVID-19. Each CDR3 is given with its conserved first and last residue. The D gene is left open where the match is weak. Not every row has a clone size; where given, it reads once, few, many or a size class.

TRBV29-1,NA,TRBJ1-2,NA,CSVAGVNYGYTF,TGCAGCGTTGCCGGGGTTAACTATGGCTACACCTTC
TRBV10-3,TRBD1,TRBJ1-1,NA,CAISQRGTGGEAFF,TGTGCCATCAGCCAAAGGGGGACAGGGGGCGAAGCTTTCTTT
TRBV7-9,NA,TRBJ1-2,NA,CASSLGLGATAYGYTF,TGTGCCAGCAGCTTAGGATTGGGGGCTACCGCCTATGGCTACACCTTC
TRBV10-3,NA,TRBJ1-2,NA,CATAKLGDGYTF,TGTGCGACCGCGAAGCTCGGAGATGGCTACACCTTC
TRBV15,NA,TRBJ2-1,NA,CATRGASTYNEQFF,TGTGCCACCCGGGGGGCCAGTACCTACAATGAGCAGTTCTTC
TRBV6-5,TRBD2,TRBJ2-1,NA,CASRLAGEVEQFF,TGTGCCAGCCGACTAGCGGGAGAAGTGGAGCAGTTCTTC
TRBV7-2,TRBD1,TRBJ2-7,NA,CASSWTGGPAYEQYF,TGTGCCAGCAGCTGGACAGGGGGCCCCGCCTACGAGCAGTACTTC
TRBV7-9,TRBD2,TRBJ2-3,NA,CASSAEKSGRADTQYF,TGTGCCAGCAGCGCGGAAAAAAGCGGGAGGGCCGATACGCAGTATTTT
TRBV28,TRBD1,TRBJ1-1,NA,CASSRDRGSPEAFF,TGTGCCAGCAGTAGGGACAGGGGAAGCCCTGAAGCTTTCTTT
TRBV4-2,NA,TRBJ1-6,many,CASSQDARDMGLGSPLHF,TGTGCCAGCAGCCAAGATGCGAGGGACATGGGACTAGGTTCACCCCTCCACTTT
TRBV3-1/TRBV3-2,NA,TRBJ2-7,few,CASSQATAYEQYF,TGTGCCAGCAGCCAAGCCACGGCCTACGAGCAGTACTTC
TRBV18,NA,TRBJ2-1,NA,CASSPPSSFGEQFF,TGTGCCAGCTCACCACCGTCTAGTTTCGGTGAGCAGTTCTTC
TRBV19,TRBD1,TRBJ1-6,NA,CASSIDRANSPLHF,TGTGCCAGTAGTATCGACAGGGCTAATTCACCCCTCCACTTT
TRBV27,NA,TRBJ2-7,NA,CASSPSTGTYTYEQYF,TGTGCCAGCAGCCCTTCTACCGGGACATATACTTACGAGCAGTACTTC
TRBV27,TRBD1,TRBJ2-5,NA,CASSAGTGGLETQYF,TGTGCCAGCAGCGCCGGGACAGGGGGCCTGGAGACCCAGTACTTC
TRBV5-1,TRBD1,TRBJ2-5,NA,CASSYGDRGSQETQYF,TGCGCCAGCAGTTACGGGGACAGGGGGAGCCAAGAGACCCAGTACTTC
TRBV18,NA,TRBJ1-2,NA,CASSPLPRQKQNYGYTF,TGTGCCAGCTCACCCCTACCCCGACAGAAACAAAACTATGGCTACACCTTC
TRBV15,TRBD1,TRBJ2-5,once,CATSRGQGEKTQYF,TGTGCCACCAGCAGAGGACAGGGGGAAAAGACCCAGTACTTC
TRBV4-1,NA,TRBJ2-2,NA,CASSQETRGAMDTGELFF,TGCGCCAGCAGCCAAGAAACCCGGGGGGCGATGGACACCGGGGAGCTGTTTTTT
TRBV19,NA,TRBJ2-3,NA,CASSIATATDTQYF,TGTGCCAGTAGTATAGCAACAGCCACAGATACGCAGTATTTT
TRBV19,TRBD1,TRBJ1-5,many,CASSSGTGRSQPQHF,TGTGCCAGTAGTTCCGGGACAGGACGTAGCCAGCCCCAGCATTTT
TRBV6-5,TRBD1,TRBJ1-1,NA,CASRDRGVTEAFF,TGTGCCAGCAGGGACAGGGGAGTCACTGAAGCTTTCTTT
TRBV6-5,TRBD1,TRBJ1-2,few,CASSYAQPGGVGGYTF,TGTGCCAGCAGTTACGCCCAGCCAGGGGGCGTGGGTGGCTACACCTTC
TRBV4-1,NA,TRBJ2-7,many,CASSHYSGGDEQYF,TGCGCCAGCAGCCATTATTCCGGGGGTGACGAGCAGTACTTC
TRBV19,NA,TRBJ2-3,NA,CASSMEVGLGTQYF,TGTGCCAGTAGTATGGAGGTGGGCCTCGGTACGCAGTATTTT